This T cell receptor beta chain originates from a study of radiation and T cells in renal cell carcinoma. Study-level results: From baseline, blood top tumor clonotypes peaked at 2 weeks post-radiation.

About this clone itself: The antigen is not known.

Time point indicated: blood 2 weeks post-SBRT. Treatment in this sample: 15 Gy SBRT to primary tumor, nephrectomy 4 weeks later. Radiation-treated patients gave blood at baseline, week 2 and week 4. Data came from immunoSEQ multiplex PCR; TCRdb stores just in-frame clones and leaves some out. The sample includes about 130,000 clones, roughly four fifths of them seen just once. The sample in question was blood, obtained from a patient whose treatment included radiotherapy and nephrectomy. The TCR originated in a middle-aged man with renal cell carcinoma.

CDR3 in amino acids: CSVEGQGYTDTQYF. CDR3 in DNA: TGCAGCGTTGAAGGCCAGGGGTACACAGATACGCAGTATTTT. The V and J genes are TRBV29-1 and TRBJ2-3; a possible D gene is TRBD1 (6 bases). Germline V gene lookup returns CDR1 SQVTM and CDR2 ANQGSEA. The V and J ends lost 1 base and 2 bases respectively, with 10 bases between them. The length of the CDR3 is 14 residues.